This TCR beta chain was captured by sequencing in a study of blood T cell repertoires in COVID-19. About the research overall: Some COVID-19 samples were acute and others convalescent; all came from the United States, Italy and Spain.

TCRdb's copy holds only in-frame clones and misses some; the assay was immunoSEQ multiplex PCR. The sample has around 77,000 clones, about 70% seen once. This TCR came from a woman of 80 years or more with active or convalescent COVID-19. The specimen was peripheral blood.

The CDR3 reads CASSQDMGTGELFF. The CDR3 DNA reads TGCGCCAGCAGCCAAGATATGGGGACAGGGGAGCTGTTTTTT. The rearrangement uses TRBV4-3 and TRBJ2-2; possible D gene TRBD1, 6 bases. The V and J ends lost 0 bases and 8 bases respectively, with 10 bases between them. The CDR3 consists of 14 residues. CDR1 is LGHNA, CDR2 YSLEER, per germline.